The subject of this entry is one TCR beta chain. Trimming left V 5 bases short and J 4 bases short, with 3 bases between. The germline V gene has CDR1 LNHDA and CDR2 SQIVND (reference sequence). The CDR3 extends over 11 amino acids. Assay: immunoSEQ multiplex PCR; the TCRdb copy retains only in-frame clones and omits some. Among about 61,000 clones, about nine tenths were seen once, and the ten largest hold about a quarter. The source of the sample is a study of OX40 agonist ivuxolimab in advanced cancers. Overall study context: Patients enrolled in dose escalation were diagnosed with hepatocellular carcinoma, melanoma, renal cell or head and neck cancer.

The starting material was CD4+ or CD8+ T cells sorted from blood, obtained in a trial of the OX40 agonist ivuxolimab. The chain is built from TRBV19 and TRBJ2-1; no definite D call. This sequence originates from an adult with an advanced solid tumor such as melanoma, head and neck, liver or kidney cancer. The CDR3 sequence is CASSEYNEQFF. Written as DNA, the CDR3 is TGTGCCAGTAGTGAGTACAATGAGCAGTTCTTC.